This note documents a single TCR beta chain sequence. What it binds is not known. The data belong to a study of graft-versus-host responses after intestinal transplantation. Germline V gene data show CDR1 as MNHEY and CDR2 as SMNVEV (reference sequence). The CDR3 consists of 17 residues. J gave up 0 bases and V 5 bases, and 12 bases lay outside the gene matches. Some clones are missing from TCRdb's copy, which holds only in-frame ones; the method was immunoSEQ multiplex PCR. The sample lists under 150,000 clones; just over 90% were seen once. This receptor was identified in a human donor who received an intestinal transplant. This sequence joins TRBV27 and TRBJ1-1, with 7 bases lining up with TRBD1. The input for sequencing was unstimulated CD4+ T cells sorted from spleen or lymph node cells, taken before intestinal transplant. For the CDR3, the DNA is TGTGCCAGCAGTACCCCCAAGACAGGGTCGATGAACACTGAAGCTTTCTTT. This gives the protein CASSTPKTGSMNTEAFF.